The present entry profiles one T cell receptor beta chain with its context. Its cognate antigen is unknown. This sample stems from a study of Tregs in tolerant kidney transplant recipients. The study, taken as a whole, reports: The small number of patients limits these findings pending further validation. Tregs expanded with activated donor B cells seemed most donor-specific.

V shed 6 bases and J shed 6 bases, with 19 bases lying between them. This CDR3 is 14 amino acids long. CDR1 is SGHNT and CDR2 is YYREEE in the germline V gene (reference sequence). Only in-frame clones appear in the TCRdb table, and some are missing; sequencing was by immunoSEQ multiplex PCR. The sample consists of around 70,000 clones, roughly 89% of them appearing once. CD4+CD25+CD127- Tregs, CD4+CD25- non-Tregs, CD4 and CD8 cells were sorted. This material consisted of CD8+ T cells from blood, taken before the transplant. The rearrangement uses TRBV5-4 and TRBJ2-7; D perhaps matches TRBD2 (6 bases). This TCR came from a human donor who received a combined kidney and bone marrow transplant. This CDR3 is CASTPGRGKGEQYF. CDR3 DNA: TGTGCCAGCACCCCCGGACGGGGGAAAGGCGAGCAGTACTTC. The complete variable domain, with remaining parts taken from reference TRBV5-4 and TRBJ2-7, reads ETGVTQSPTHLIKTRGQQVTLRCSSQSGHNTVSWYQQALGQGPQFIFQYYREEENGRGNFPPRFSGLQFPNYSSELNVNALELDDSALYLCASTPGRGKGEQYFGPGTRLTVT.